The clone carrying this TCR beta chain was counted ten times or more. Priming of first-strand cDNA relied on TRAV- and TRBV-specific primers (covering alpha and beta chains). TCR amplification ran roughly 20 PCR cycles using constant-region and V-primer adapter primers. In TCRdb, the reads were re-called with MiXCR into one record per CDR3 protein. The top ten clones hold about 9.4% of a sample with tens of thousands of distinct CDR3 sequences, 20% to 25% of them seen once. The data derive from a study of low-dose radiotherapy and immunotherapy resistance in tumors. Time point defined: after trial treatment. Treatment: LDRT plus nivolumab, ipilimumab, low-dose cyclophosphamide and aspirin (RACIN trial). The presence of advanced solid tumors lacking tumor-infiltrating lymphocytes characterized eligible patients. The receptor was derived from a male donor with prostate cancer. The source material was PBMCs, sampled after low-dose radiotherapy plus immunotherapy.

CDR3 protein: CASSLETQGTGELFF. The CDR3 nucleotides are TGTGCCAGCAGCCTCGAAACACAGGGAACCGGGGAGCTGTTTTTT. The V and J genes are TRBV7-6 and TRBJ2-2, with D maybe TRBD1 (6 bases). This CDR3 has 15 amino acids. Germline CDR1 is SGHVS and CDR2 is FNYEAQ. V lost 5 bases to trimming and J lost 5 bases, with 15 bases between them.